A selection of T cell receptor beta chains follows, all from one sample in a study of T cells after yellow fever vaccination. TCRdb independently ran MiXCR on the 5' RACE reads; one entry per CDR3 protein. The sample comprises roughly 340,000 distinct CDR3 sequences, roughly 8.7% of which are singletons, and under 20% rests with the top ten. The starting material was PBMCs, obtained on the day of the first yellow fever vaccination. Receptors originate from a man in his late teens or twenties who received the YFV17D yellow fever vaccine. Both conserved end residues are trimmed from each CDR3. Clone size is not always given. Where it is, it says once, few, many or a class for expanded clones.

>many|TRBJ1-3|TRBV5-1
ASSLEQSSGNTIY
>few|TRBJ2-1|TRBV5-1
ASSLGGATDNEQF
>few|TRBJ1-1|TRBV12-3/TRBV12-4
ASSFLPGDTEAF
>NA|TRBJ2-1|TRBV7-3
ASSQSRANDEQF
>few|TRBJ1-1|TRBV5-1
ASSPKTGTVEAF
>NA|TRBJ1-2|TRBV4-3
ASSQGAGPYYGYT
>many|TRBJ1-6|TRBV9
ASSWTDTNNSPLH
>few|TRBJ2-1|TRBV29-1
SVEPWTKISYNEQF
>once|TRBJ2-1|TRBV30
AWSTRLANSSYNEQF
>NA|TRBJ2-2|TRBV7-9
ASSFIPNRGTAGELF
>many|TRBJ1-5|TRBV12-3/TRBV12-4
ASSPGQGEGSQH
>few|TRBJ2-2|TRBV3-1
ASSPLRGGPTGELF
>many|TRBJ1-1|TRBV7-3
ASSLAPGDLNTEAF
>few|TRBJ1-3|TRBV29-1
SVYVPGQGFFGNTIY
>few|TRBJ2-1|TRBV7-6
ASSQIGNEQF
>NA|TRBJ1-6|TRBV7-2
ASSFKFSGSPLH
>few|TRBJ2-2|TRBV5-5
ASSIEGTGELF
>NA|TRBJ2-7|TRBV5-1
ASSLMDRGEQY
>NA|TRBJ1-2|TRBV5-1
ASKAGISLGYGYT
>few|TRBJ1-2|TRBV2
ASRGTGGGYGYT
>NA|TRBJ2-7|TRBV29-1
SAGTQPEQY
>few|TRBJ1-1|TRBV20-1
SARSHTAVGTEAF
>NA|TRBJ2-2|TRBV11-2
ASRPGTGRTGELF
>NA|TRBJ2-5|TRBV4-1
ASSQDAGVETQY
>NA|TRBJ2-3|TRBV10-3
AISERGTTSTDTQY
>few|TRBJ2-3|TRBV20-1
SAETSGRPDTQY
>NA|TRBJ2-5|TRBV5-1
ASSAGQGIETQY
>many|TRBJ2-3|TRBV25-1
ASSDLSGRFTDTQY
>few|TRBJ1-4|TRBV9
ASSATGGSLYNEKLF
>NA|TRBJ1-5|TRBV19
ASSVGQRLRQPQH
>few|TRBJ2-5|TRBV5-1
ASSTGQGGETQY
>few|TRBJ2-2|TRBV11-2
ASSLEPLAGGQNTGELF
>NA|TRBJ2-7|TRBV3-1
ASSQVFSRDRGPYEQY
>NA|TRBJ2-1|TRBV7-9
ASRAAYNEQF
>NA|TRBJ2-1|TRBV20-1
SARDPGPKAHNEQF
>few|TRBJ1-1|TRBV19
ASSIQPLDTEAF
>many|TRBJ1-2|TRBV2
ARTSQGGYGYT
>few|TRBJ2-2|TRBV14
ASSQEGAETGELF
>many|TRBJ2-2|TRBV4-1
ASRPDSYGELF
>few|TRBJ2-1|TRBV20-1
SASETSGGYNEQF
>NA|TRBJ1-1|TRBV2
ASSVAGRDTEAF
>few|TRBJ1-2|TRBV7-9
ASSLRTAISFNYGYT
>many|TRBJ2-5|TRBV7-9
AGNRDNKETQY
>few|TRBJ2-3|TRBV7-9
ASRGTGYPTDTQY
>NA|TRBJ1-4|TRBV4-3
ASSQDLRQSNEKLF
>many|TRBJ2-4|TRBV7-9
ASSLVGLAKNIQY